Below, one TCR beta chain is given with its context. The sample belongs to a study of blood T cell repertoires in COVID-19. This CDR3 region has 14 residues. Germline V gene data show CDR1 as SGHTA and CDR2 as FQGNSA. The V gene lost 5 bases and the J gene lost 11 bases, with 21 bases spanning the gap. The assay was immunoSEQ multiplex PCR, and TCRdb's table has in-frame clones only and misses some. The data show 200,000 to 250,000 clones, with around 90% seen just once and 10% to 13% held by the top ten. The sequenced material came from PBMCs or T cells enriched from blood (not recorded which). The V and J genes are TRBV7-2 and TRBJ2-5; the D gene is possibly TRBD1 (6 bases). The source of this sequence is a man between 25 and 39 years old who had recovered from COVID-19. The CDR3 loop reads CASSNLGHRQAQYF. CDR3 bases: TGTGCCAGCAGCAACCTGGGACACCGACAAGCGCAGTACTTC.